This TCR beta chain stems from a study of beta chain features in type 1 diabetes. On the study more broadly: Patients shared similar age, gender and cell yields with healthy donors. All of the samples together had more than 95 million sorted cells examined. Overall study results and limits: Type 1 diabetes patients showed a moderate but significant shortening of TCRB CDR3s in all four CD4+ subsets. Patients' naive, central memory and regulatory TCRB repertoires appeared more alike than those of healthy donors.

Concerning this clone: Its specificity is not known.

The investigators reverse transcribed all of the isolated RNA, so they sequenced expressed TCRB transcripts. Repertoires were generated with immunoSEQ multiplex PCR, while TCRdb's copy carries only in-frame clones and drops some. The repertoire consists of around 500,000 clones, with 11% occurring once and the leading ten covering 0.035% to 0.05%. Sequences were obtained from naive CD4+ T cells from blood. The source is a woman between 18 and 29 years old in good health.

CDR3 loop: CASRVNGGNTIYF. The CDR3 coding sequence is TGTGCCAGCAGGGTGAACGGCGGAAACACCATATATTTT. V gene TRBV27 combines with J gene TRBJ1-3; D unresolved. Trimming removed 6 bases from V and 4 bases from J, with 10 bases in between. The V gene's germline CDR1 is MNHEY and CDR2 SMNVEV (reference sequence). The CDR3 consists of 13 residues.